The 4 T cell receptor beta chains below were found in one sample sequenced in a study of beta chain features in type 1 diabetes. Findings and caveats of the study: When Type 1 diabetes patients were examined, their TCRB CDR3s proved moderately but significantly shorter in all four CD4+ subsets.

Expressed TCRB transcripts got sequenced, as all isolated RNA was reverse transcribed. The table came from immunoSEQ multiplex PCR; TCRdb's copy has only in-frame clones and leaves some out. The sample has 20,000 to 25,000 clones; around 68% are singletons. The antigens these receptors bind are not known. Sequencing input: stem cell memory CD4+ T cells from blood. The receptors here all came from a woman between 40 and 55 years old with type 1 diabetes.

The chain is built from TRBV5-1 and TRBJ1-2; tentative D call: TRBD1 (5 bases). From germline, CDR1 is SGHRS and CDR2 YFSETQ. Trimming pared 4 bases from V and 3 bases from J, leaving 16 bases between. CDR3 length equals 15 residues. The CDR3 region has the DNA TGCGCCAGCAGCCGCGTGGGGGGGAACGACTATGGCTACACCTTC. Its translation: CASSRVGGNDYGYTF.

This clone was seen only a few times. This chain connects TRBV14 to TRBJ2-2; possibly TRBD1 for D (6 bases). Deletions cut 0 bases from V and 6 bases from J, with 17 bases between. The CDR3 has 17 amino acids. Germline assignment: CDR1 SGHDN and CDR2 FVKESK. This CDR3 reads CASSQDRGTTSPGELFF. Here the CDR3 DNA reads TGTGCCAGCAGCCAAGATAGGGGGACAACTAGTCCCGGGGAGCTGTTTTTT.

The chain links TRBV6-5 to TRBJ1-4, with D uncertain. Trimming cost V 3 bases and J 3 bases, with 8 bases left between them. CDR3 size: 14 residues. CDR1 and CDR2 from the germline V gene are MNHEY and SVGAGI. The CDR3 bases are TGTGCCAGCAGTTATGGGCGTTCTAATGAAAAACTGTTTTTT. Encoded protein: CASSYGRSNEKLFF.

CDR3 DNA: TGCGCCAGCAGCCAAGATCGGGTCGTGGCAGGGACTAACTATGGCTACACCTTC. Translating gives CASSQDRVVAGTNYGYTF. The chain combines TRBV4-1 with TRBJ1-2; D perhaps matches TRBD1 (5 bases). Deletions cut 0 bases from V and 0 bases from J, with 17 bases between. CDR3 length: 18 residues. In germline, CDR1 is MGHRA, CDR2 YSYEKL.